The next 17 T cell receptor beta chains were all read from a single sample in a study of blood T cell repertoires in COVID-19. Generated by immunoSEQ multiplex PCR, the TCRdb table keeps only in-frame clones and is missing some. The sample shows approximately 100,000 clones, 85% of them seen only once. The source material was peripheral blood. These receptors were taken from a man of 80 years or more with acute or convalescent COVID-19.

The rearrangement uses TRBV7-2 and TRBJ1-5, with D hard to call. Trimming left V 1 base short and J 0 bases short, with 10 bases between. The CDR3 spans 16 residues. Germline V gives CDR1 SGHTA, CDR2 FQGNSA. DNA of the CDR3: TGTGCCAGCAGCTTAGTTGCCAGACTTAGCAATCAGCCCCAGCATTTT. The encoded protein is CASSLVARLSNQPQHF.

This CDR3 reads CATSDPGTSGQETQYF. The CDR3 DNA is TGTGCCACCAGTGATCCCGGGACTAGCGGACAAGAGACCCAGTACTTC. J is TRBJ2-5 and V is TRBV24-1; 11 bases fit TRBD2. The germline V gene has CDR1 KGHDR and CDR2 SFDVKD. Trimming at V came to 3 bases and at J to 2 bases, leaving 4 bases not matched to a gene. The CDR3 contains 16 residues.

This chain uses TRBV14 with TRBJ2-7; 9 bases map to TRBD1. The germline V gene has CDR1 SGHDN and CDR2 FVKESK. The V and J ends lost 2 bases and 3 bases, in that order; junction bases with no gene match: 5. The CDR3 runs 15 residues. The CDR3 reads CASSQTDRGVYEQYF. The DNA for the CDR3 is TGTGCCAGCAGCCAAACGGACAGGGGTGTCTACGAGCAGTACTTC.

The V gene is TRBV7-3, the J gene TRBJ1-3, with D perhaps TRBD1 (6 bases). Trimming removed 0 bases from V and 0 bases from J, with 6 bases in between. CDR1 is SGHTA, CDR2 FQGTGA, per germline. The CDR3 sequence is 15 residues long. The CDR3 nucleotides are TGTGCCAGCAGCTTAACCAGGGGCTCTGGAAACACCATATATTTT. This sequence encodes CASSLTRGSGNTIYF.

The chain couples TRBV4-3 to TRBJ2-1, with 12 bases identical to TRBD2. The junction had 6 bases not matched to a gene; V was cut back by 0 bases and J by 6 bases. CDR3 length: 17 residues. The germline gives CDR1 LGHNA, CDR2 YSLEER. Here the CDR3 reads CASSQDALAGGLNEQFF. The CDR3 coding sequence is TGCGCCAGCAGCCAAGACGCTCTAGCGGGAGGGCTCAATGAGCAGTTCTTC.

The CDR3 nucleotides read TGTGCCAGCAGTCTACTAACAGCGGGACGCACAGATACGCAGTATTTT. Translation: CASSLLTAGRTDTQYF. The chain couples TRBV6-4 to TRBJ2-3; TRBD2 matches at 7 bases. CDR3 length: 16 residues. V was clipped by 5 bases and J by 1 base; unmatched bases: 9. Germline CDR1 and CDR2: MRHNA and SNTAGT.

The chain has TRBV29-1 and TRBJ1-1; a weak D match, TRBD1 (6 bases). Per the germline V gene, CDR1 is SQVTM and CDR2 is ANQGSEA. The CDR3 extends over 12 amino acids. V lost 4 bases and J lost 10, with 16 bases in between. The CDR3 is CSVGDNRVGAFF. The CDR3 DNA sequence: TGCAGCGTTGGGGATAACAGGGTAGGAGCTTTCTTT.

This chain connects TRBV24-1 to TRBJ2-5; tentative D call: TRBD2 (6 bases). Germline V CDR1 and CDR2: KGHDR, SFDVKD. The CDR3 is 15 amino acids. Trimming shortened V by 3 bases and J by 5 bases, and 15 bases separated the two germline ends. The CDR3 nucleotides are TGTGCCACCAGTGATCCAAGGGGACTCGGGGAGACCCAGTACTTC. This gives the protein CATSDPRGLGETQYF.

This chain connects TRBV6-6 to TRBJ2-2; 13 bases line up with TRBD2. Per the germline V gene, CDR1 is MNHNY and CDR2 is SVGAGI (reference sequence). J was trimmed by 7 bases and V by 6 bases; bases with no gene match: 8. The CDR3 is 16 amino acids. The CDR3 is CASRDTSGRAGGELFF. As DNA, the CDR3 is TGTGCCAGCAGAGATACTAGCGGGAGGGCCGGCGGGGAGCTGTTTTTT.

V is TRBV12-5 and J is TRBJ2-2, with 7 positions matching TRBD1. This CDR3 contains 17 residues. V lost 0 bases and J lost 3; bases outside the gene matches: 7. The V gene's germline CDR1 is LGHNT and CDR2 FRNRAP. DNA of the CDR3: TGTGCTAGTGGTTTGGTACCGGGTCAGGGGGACACCGGGGAGCTGTTTTTT. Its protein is CASGLVPGQGDTGELFF.

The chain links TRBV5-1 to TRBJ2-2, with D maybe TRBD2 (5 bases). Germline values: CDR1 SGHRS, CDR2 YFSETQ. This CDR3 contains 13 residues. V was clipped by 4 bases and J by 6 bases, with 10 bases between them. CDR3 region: CASSGRTSGELFF. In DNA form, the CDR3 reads TGCGCCAGCAGCGGCAGGACTTCCGGGGAGCTGTTTTTT.

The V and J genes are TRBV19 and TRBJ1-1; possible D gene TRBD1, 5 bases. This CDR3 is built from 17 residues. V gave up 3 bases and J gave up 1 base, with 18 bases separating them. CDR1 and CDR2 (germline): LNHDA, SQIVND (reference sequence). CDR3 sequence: CASSILGRNIPNTEAFF. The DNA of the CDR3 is TGTGCCAGTAGTATTTTGGGGCGGAACATCCCGAACACTGAAGCTTTCTTT. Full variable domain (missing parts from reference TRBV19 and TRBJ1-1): DGGITQSPKYLFRKEGQNVTLSCEQNLNHDAMYWYRQDPGQGLRLIYYSQIVNDFQKGDIAEGYSVSREKKESFPLTVTSAQKNPTAFYLCASSILGRNIPNTEAFFGQGTRLTVV.

The CDR3 sequence: CAWGGPSRGTQYF. Written as DNA, the CDR3 is TGTGCCTGGGGAGGACCAAGCAGGGGGACCCAGTACTTC. This sequence joins TRBV30 and TRBJ2-5; possibly TRBD1 for D (6 bases). Trimming removed 5 bases at V and 7 bases at J, with 17 bases between. Germline V CDR1 and CDR2: GTSNPN, SVGIG (reference sequence). The CDR3 is 13 residues long.

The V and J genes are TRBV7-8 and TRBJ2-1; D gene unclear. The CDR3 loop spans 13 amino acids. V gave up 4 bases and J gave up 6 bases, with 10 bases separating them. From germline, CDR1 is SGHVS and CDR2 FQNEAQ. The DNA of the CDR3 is TGTGCCAGCAGCTCCGGCGGTGGCAATGAGCAGTTCTTC. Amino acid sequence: CASSSGGGNEQFF.

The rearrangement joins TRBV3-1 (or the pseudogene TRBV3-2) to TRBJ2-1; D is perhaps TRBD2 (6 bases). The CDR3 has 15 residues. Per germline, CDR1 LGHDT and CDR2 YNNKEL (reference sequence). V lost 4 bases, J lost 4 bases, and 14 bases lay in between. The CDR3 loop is CASSRDHREYNEQFF. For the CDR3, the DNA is TGTGCCAGCAGCCGAGACCACCGGGAGTACAATGAGCAGTTCTTC.

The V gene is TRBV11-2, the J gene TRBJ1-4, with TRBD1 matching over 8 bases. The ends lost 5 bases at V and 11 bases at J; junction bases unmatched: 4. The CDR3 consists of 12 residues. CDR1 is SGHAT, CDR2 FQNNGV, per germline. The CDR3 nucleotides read TGTGCCAGCAGCCCCGACAGGGGTAAACTGTTTTTT. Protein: CASSPDRGKLFF.

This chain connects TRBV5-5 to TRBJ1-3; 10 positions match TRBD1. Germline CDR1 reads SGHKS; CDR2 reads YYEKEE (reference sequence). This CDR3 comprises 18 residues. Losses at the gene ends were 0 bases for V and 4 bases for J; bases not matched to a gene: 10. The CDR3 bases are TGTGCCAGCAGCTTGGCCTGGGACAGGGGATTTTCGGGAAACACCATATATTTT. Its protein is CASSLAWDRGFSGNTIYF.